This T cell receptor beta chain comes out of a study of blood T cell repertoires in COVID-19. V was pared by 6 bases and J by 6 bases, with 1 base of the junction left unmatched. The germline gives CDR1 SGHTA, CDR2 FQGTGA. This CDR3 is 12 amino acids long. This clone was seen a single time. In the authors' methods: For nucleated cells, counts were estimated from reference gene primer amplification. Profiled with immunoSEQ multiplex PCR; TCRdb holds only in-frame clones, not every one. V, J and clone size are those of that table, while D and trimming were read from the DNA. The table shows 100,000 to 150,000 clones, with about 80% occurring only once.

The material sequenced was peripheral blood. The clonotype was recovered from a woman between 45 and 60 years old with acute or convalescent COVID-19. V usage is TRBV7-3 and J usage is TRBJ2-2, with 7 bases matching TRBD1. CDR3 sequence (DNA): TGTGCCAGCAGAGGGGGCCCCGGGGAGCTGTTTTTT. Translated: CASRGGPGELFF.